The 20 T cell receptor beta chains listed next were all sequenced from one sample in a study of cytomegalovirus exposure and HLA in healthy donors (dated by TCRdb to about 2017). The library relied on the immunoSEQ multiplex PCR assay. A mixture of 60 forward primers for TCR Vbeta segments and 13 reverse primers for TCR Jbeta segments was used in the multiplex PCR. The clones in this table, taken by TCRdb from immuneACCESS, are in-frame only. Not every clone is retained; where verified, under half of the shortfall comes from an unresolved V gene, and the cause of the rest is unknown. This sample is represented by fewer than 200,000 clones; 68% of them were singletons. The top ten clonotypes cover around 3% of the sample. Sequenced sample: PBMCs. The receptor source for this set is a woman in her thirties or forties in good health and CMV-seropositive.

The V call is TRBV11-2, the J call TRBJ2-7, with 8 bases lining up with TRBD2. With 1 base clipped from V and 5 bases from J, the junction kept 1 base outside the gene matches. Germline loops: CDR1 SGHAT, CDR2 FQNNGV. This CDR3 comprises 13 residues. Here the CDR3 DNA reads TGTGCCAGCAGCTTAGCGGGAGGGAACGAGCAGTACTTC. Amino acids: CASSLAGGNEQYF.

This sequence joins TRBV4-3 and TRBJ2-5, with 12 bases identical to TRBD2. J lost 3 bases, V lost 2 bases, and 1 base had no gene match. Germline loops: CDR1 LGHNA, CDR2 YSLEER. The CDR3 covers 15 residues. DNA for the CDR3: TGCGCCAGCAGCCAAAGACTAGCGGGAGAAGAGACCCAGTACTTC. As protein: CASSQRLAGEETQYF.

The V gene is TRBV19, the J gene TRBJ1-3; tentatively, D is TRBD1 (5 bases). The CDR3 has 15 residues. CDR1 LNHDA and CDR2 SQIVND come from the germline V gene (reference sequence). V shed 3 bases and J shed 4 bases, with 13 bases lying between them. The DNA for the CDR3 is TGTGCCAGTAGTATGTGGGGACTTTCAGGAAACACCATATATTTT. Translation: CASSMWGLSGNTIYF.

The chain is built from TRBV4-2 and TRBJ2-1, with 11 bases that match TRBD2. Germline CDR1 is LGHNA and CDR2 is YNFKEQ. The CDR3 is made up of 15 amino acids. V lost 6 bases and J lost 9; bases outside the gene matches: 10. The CDR3, as DNA: TGTGCCAGCAGACCTAGCGGGAGGTTTCTTGGTGAGCAGTTCTTC. Translated, it gives CASRPSGRFLGEQFF.

The rearrangement uses TRBV7-3 and TRBJ2-2; D is perhaps TRBD2 (6 bases). V lost 5 bases, J lost 4 bases, and 11 bases lay in between. Per the germline V gene, CDR1 is SGHTA and CDR2 is FQGTGA. The CDR3 runs to 14 residues. CDR3: CASSRDSSTGELFF. CDR3 in DNA: TGTGCCAGCAGCCGGGACTCGAGCACCGGGGAGCTGTTTTTT.

V and J are TRBV23-1 and TRBJ1-5; 7 bases agree with TRBD1. TRBV23-1 is an ORF, with its function uncertain. CDR3 length: 16 amino acids. V shed 8 bases and J 3 bases; nucleotides not matched to a gene: 13. The CDR3 coding sequence is TGCGCCAGCCGACCGAAGGACAGGAGCCACAATCAGCCCCAGCATTTT. This gives the protein CASRPKDRSHNQPQHF.

The chain has TRBV27 and TRBJ2-7; D unresolved. CDR3 length: 14 amino acids. Germline V gene lookup returns CDR1 MNHEY and CDR2 SMNVEV (reference sequence). V lost 2 bases and J lost 3, with 11 bases in between. The CDR3 sequence is CASSLREANYEQYF. As DNA, the CDR3 is TGTGCCAGCAGTTTAAGAGAGGCAAACTACGAGCAGTACTTC.

The genes are TRBV6-5 and TRBJ1-1, with TRBD1 matching 7 bases. Germline assignment: CDR1 MNHEY and CDR2 SVGAGI. This CDR3 is 14 amino acids long. Losses at the gene ends were 5 bases for V and 3 bases for J; bases not matched to a gene: 6. CDR3 region: CASSRHRGDTEAFF. DNA for the CDR3: TGTGCCAGCAGTCGTCACAGGGGTGACACTGAAGCTTTCTTT.

V gene TRBV9 combines with J gene TRBJ1-2; no clear D. The germline V gene encodes CDR1 SGDLS and CDR2 YYNGEE. The CDR3 covers 16 residues. V lost 4 bases and J lost 4, with 20 bases in between. The CDR3 is CASSSPRGQLGYGYTF. The CDR3 nucleotides are TGTGCCAGCAGCTCCCCCCGCGGGCAGCTGGGCTATGGCTACACCTTC. Complete variable domain (other parts from reference TRBV9 and TRBJ1-2): DSGVTQTPKHLITATGQRVTLRCSPRSGDLSVYWYQQSLDQGLQFLIQYYNGEERAKGNILERFSAQQFPDLHSELNLSSLELGDSALYFCASSSPRGQLGYGYTFGSGTRLTVV.

The V call is TRBV7-8, the J call TRBJ1-5; TRBD1 matches 8 bases. The CDR3 is 17 residues long. V dropped 5 bases and J dropped 7; count of bases not matched to a gene: 16. Germline values: CDR1 SGHVS, CDR2 FQNEAQ. The DNA of the CDR3 is TGTGCCAGCAGCCCGAGCGTTCACGGACAGGGCCCACAGCCCCAGCATTTT. Its protein is CASSPSVHGQGPQPQHF.

This clone was seen at least ten times. The gene calls are TRBV7-9 and TRBJ2-2; 8 bases are a match to TRBD2. V was clipped by 2 bases and J by 6 bases; unmatched bases: 5. The CDR3 runs to 15 residues. CDR1 is SEHNR, CDR2 FQNEAQ, per germline (reference sequence). CDR3 coding DNA: TGTGCCAGCAGCTTACCGGGAGGGCCCGCCGGGGAGCTGTTTTTT. Protein: CASSLPGGPAGELFF.

This clone occurred once. The chain employs TRBV28 and TRBJ1-1; D is perhaps TRBD1 (5 bases). Germline values: CDR1 MDHEN, CDR2 SYDVKM. CDR3 length: 12 amino acids. V was clipped by 3 bases and J by 7 bases, with 9 bases between them. The CDR3 protein is CASSLITGEAFF. CDR3 sequence (DNA): TGTGCCAGCAGTTTGATTACAGGTGAAGCTTTCTTT. Drawing the rest from reference TRBV28 and TRBJ1-1, the complete variable domain is DVKVTQSSRYLVKRTGEKVFLECVQDMDHENMFWYRQDPGLGLRLIYFSYDVKMKEKGDIPEGYSVSREKKERFSLILESASTNQTSMYLCASSLITGEAFFGQGTRLTVV.

This sequence joins TRBV6-8 and TRBJ2-1; perhaps TRBD2 as D (7 bases). Trimming pared 7 bases from V and 3 bases from J, leaving 19 bases between. The CDR3 runs 16 residues. Looked up from germline, CDR1 is MNHGY and CDR2 is SAAAGT. CDR3 residues: CASKQRGGDNYNEQFF. Here the CDR3 DNA reads TGTGCCAGCAAGCAAAGGGGGGGTGACAACTACAATGAGCAGTTCTTC.

This clone was counted once. This chain links TRBV10-3 with TRBJ2-1, with 13 bases aligning to TRBD2. The V gene end was trimmed by 6 bases and the J gene end by 7 bases; junction bases not matched to a gene: 9. The CDR3 is 16 amino acids. CDR1 ENHRY and CDR2 SYGVKD come from the germline V gene. CDR3 amino acids: CAIRNGLAGAKNEQFF. Written as DNA, the CDR3 is TGTGCCATCAGGAACGGACTAGCGGGAGCCAAGAATGAGCAGTTCTTC.

This clone was counted between two and nine times. This chain joins TRBV9 and TRBJ2-7, with 7 bases lining up with TRBD2. The CDR3 consists of 15 residues. The trim removed 2 bases at V and 6 bases at J, leaving 11 bases unmatched. The germline V gene encodes CDR1 SGDLS and CDR2 YYNGEE. The CDR3 nucleotides read TGTGCCAGCAGCGTCGAAGGGGCGGGGGTCTCCGAGCAGTACTTC. Protein sequence: CASSVEGAGVSEQYF.

V and J are TRBV6-5 and TRBJ2-3; 9 nucleotides line up with TRBD2. CDR1 and CDR2 (germline): MNHEY, SVGAGI. With 4 bases clipped from V and 0 bases from J, the junction kept 5 bases outside the gene matches. The CDR3 has 16 amino acids. In DNA form, the CDR3 reads TGTGCCAGCAGTTCCCTTCTAGCGGGGAGCACAGATACGCAGTATTTT. This codes for CASSSLLAGSTDTQYF.

The rearrangement links TRBV6-5 to TRBJ2-1, with 10 bases matching TRBD2. The CDR3 has 15 residues. V was pared by 0 bases and J by 8 bases, with 4 bases of the junction left unmatched. Germline V lookup: CDR1 MNHEY, CDR2 SVGAGI. The CDR3 reads CASSYSPSGRDEQFF. The CDR3 region has the DNA TGTGCCAGCAGTTACTCACCTAGCGGGAGAGATGAGCAGTTCTTC.

This clone was counted only a few times. The rearrangement joins TRBV4-3 to TRBJ2-5; 10 nucleotides match TRBD1. V trimming: 1 base; J trimming: 3 bases; junction bases outside the gene matches: 5. Germline V lookup: CDR1 LGHNA, CDR2 YSLEER. The CDR3 is made up of 16 amino acids. CDR3 nucleotides: TGCGCCAGCAGCCAAGGGGACAGGGGACGAGAAGAGACCCAGTACTTC. Amino acid sequence: CASSQGDRGREETQYF.

This clone was seen only a few times. The J gene is TRBJ1-1, the V gene TRBV15; a possible D gene is TRBD1 (6 bases). The CDR3 has 14 residues. V lost 0 bases and J 10 bases, leaving 15 bases between the germline ends. Germline CDR1 and CDR2: LNHNV and YYDKDF (reference sequence). CDR3 sequence reads: CATSRDPVRGVAFF. DNA for the CDR3: TGTGCCACCAGCAGAGACCCTGTCAGGGGAGTAGCTTTCTTT.

This clone was detected only a few times. The chain uses TRBV6-5 and TRBJ1-1; TRBD1 might be the D (5 bases). In germline, CDR1 is MNHEY, CDR2 SVGAGI. The CDR3 length is 16 residues. V was clipped by 2 bases and J by 0 bases, with 13 bases between them. CDR3 protein: CASSYRTTDMNTEAFF. The CDR3 DNA reads TGTGCCAGCAGTTACCGAACGACAGACATGAACACTGAAGCTTTCTTT.